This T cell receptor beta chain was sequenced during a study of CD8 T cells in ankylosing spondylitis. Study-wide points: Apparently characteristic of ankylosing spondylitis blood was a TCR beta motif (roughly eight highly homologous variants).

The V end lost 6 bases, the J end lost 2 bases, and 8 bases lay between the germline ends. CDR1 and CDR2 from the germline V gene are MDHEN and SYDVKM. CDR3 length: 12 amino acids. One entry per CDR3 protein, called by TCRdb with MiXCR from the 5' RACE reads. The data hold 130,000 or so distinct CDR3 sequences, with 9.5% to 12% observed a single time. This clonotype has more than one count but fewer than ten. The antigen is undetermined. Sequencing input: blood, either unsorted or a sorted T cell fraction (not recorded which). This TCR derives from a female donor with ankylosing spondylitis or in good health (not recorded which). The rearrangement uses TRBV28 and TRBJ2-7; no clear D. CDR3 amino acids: CASRVGTYEQYF. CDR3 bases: TGTGCCAGCAGGGTAGGGACCTACGAGCAGTACTTC.